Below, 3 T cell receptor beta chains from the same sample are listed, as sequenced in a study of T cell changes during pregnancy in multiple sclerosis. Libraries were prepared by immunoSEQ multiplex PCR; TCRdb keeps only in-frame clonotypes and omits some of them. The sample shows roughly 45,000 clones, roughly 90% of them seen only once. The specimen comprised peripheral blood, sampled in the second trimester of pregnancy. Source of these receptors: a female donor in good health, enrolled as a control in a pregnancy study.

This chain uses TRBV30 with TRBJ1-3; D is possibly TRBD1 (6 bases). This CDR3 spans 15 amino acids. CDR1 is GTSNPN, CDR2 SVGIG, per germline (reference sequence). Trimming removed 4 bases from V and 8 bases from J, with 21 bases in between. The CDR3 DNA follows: TGTGCCTGGATTGTGGGGGCAGATTTCGGGGACACCATATATTTT. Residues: CAWIVGADFGDTIYF.

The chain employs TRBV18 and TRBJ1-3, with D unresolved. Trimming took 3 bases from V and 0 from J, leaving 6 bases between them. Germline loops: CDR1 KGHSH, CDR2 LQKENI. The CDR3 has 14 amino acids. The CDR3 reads CASSPTPSGNTIYF. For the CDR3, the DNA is TGTGCCAGCTCACCTACTCCCTCTGGAAACACCATATATTTT.

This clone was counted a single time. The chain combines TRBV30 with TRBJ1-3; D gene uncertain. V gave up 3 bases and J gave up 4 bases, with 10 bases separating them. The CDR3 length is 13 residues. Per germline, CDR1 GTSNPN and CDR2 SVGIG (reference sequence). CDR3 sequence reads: CAWSAGYGNTIYF. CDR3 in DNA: TGTGCCTGGAGCGCGGGTTACGGAAACACCATATATTTT.